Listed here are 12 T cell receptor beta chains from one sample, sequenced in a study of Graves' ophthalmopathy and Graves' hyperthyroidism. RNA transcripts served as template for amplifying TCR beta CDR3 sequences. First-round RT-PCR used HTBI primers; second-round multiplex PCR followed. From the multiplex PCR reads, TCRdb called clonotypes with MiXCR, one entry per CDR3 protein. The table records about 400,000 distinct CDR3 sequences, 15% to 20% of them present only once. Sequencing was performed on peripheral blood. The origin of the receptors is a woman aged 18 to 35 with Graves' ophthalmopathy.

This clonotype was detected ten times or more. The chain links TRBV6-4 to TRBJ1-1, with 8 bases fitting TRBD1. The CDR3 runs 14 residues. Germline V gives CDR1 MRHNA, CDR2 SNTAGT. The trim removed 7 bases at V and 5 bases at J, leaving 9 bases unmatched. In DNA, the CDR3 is TGTGCCAGCAAGATTGACAGGGGCGGGACTGAAGCTTTCTTT. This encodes CASKIDRGGTEAFF.

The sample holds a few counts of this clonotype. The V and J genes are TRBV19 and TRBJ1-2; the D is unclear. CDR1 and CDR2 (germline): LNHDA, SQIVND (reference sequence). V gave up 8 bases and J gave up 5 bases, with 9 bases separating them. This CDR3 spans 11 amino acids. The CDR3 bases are TGTGCCAGTGCATTCCTGTATGGCTACACCTTC. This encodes CASAFLYGYTF.

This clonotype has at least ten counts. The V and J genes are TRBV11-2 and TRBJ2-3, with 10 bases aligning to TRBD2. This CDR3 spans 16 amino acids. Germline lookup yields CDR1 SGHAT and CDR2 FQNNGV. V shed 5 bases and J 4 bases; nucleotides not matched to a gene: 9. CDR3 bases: TGTGCCAGCAGCATACGGACTAGCGGAGCGTCAGATACGCAGTATTTT. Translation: CASSIRTSGASDTQYF.

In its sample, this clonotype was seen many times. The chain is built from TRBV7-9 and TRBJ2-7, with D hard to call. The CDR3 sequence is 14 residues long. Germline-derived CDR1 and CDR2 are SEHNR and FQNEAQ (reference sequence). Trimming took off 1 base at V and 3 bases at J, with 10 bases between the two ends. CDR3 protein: CASSLGSPLYEQYF. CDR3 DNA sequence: TGTGCCAGCAGCTTAGGTTCTCCCCTCTACGAGCAGTACTTC.

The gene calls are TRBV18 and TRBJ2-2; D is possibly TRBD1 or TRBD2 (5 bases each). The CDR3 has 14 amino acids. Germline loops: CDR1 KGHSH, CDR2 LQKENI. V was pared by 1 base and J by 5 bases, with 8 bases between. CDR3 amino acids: CASSPQGPTGELFF. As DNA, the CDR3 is TGTGCCAGCTCACCACAGGGACCTACCGGGGAGCTGTTTTTT.

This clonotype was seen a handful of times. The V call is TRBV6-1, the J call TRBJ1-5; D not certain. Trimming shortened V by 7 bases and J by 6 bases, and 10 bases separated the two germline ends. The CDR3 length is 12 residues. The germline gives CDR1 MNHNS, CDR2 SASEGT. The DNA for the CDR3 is TGTGCCAGCACCCCAGGAGTTCAGCCCCAGCATTTT. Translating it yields CASTPGVQPQHF.

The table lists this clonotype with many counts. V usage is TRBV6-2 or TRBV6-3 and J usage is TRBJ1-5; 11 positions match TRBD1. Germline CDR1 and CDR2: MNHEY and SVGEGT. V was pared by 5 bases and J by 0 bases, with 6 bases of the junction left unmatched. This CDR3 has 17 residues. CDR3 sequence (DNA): TGTGCCAGCAGTCGGACAGGGGGCTTAAATAGCAATCAGCCCCAGCATTTT. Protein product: CASSRTGGLNSNQPQHF.

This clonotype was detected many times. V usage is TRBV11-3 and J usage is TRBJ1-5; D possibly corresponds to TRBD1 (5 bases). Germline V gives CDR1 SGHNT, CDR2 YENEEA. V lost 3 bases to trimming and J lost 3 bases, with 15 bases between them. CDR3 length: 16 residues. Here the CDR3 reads CASSLWGGGYNQPQHF. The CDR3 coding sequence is TGTGCCAGCAGCTTGTGGGGGGGAGGGTACAATCAGCCCCAGCATTTT.

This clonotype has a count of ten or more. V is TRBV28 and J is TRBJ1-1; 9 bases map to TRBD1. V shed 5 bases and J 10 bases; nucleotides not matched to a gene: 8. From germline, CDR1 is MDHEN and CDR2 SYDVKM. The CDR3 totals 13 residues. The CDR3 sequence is CASSPAPDRGAFF. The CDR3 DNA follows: TGTGCCAGCAGTCCCGCACCGGACAGGGGAGCTTTCTTT. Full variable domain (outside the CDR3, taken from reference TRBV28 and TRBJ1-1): DVKVTQSSRYLVKRTGEKVFLECVQDMDHENMFWYRQDPGLGLRLIYFSYDVKMKEKGDIPEGYSVSREKKERFSLILESASTNQTSMYLCASSPAPDRGAFFGQGTRLTVV.

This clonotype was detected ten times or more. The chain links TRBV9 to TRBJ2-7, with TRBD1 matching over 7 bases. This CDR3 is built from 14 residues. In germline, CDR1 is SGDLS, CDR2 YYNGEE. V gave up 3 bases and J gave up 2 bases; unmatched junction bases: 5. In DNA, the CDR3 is TGTGCCAGCAGCGCCCGACAGGGCCCCTACGAGCAGTACTTC. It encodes CASSARQGPYEQYF.

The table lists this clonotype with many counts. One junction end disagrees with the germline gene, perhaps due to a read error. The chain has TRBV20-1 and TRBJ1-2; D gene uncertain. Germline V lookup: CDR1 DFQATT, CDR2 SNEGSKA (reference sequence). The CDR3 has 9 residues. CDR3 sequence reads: CSARGVIHF. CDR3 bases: TGCAGTGCTAGAGGTGTTATCCACTTC.

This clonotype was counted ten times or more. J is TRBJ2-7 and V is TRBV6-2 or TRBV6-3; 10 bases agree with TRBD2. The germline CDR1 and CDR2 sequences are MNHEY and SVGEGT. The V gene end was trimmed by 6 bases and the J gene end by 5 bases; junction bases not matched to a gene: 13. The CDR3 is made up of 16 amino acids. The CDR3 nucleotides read TGTGCCAGCAGCACAAGCGGGAGGGCCTTTGACCACGAGCAGTACTTC. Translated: CASSTSGRAFDHEQYF.